Below are 27 T cell receptor beta chains sequenced from a single sample in a study of T cell changes during pregnancy in multiple sclerosis. The table came from immunoSEQ multiplex PCR; TCRdb's copy has only in-frame clones and leaves some out. The sample records approximately 70,000 clones, roughly 94% being singletons. The sequenced sample was CD4+ T cells from peripheral blood mononuclear cells, obtained after pregnancy. The receptors shown here come from a female donor with multiple sclerosis, enrolled in a pregnancy study.

V is TRBV19 and J is TRBJ2-5; tentatively, D is TRBD1 (6 bases). The CDR3 has 15 residues. V lost 0 bases, J lost 5 bases, and 13 bases lay in between. The germline V gene has CDR1 LNHDA and CDR2 SQIVND (reference sequence). CDR3 in DNA: TGTGCCAGTAGTATAGACTCCAGGGGCGGGGAGACCCAGTACTTC. Its protein is CASSIDSRGGETQYF.

This chain joins TRBV6-1 and TRBJ2-7; 8 bases align to TRBD1. V lost 3 bases to trimming and J lost 3 bases; unmatched junction nucleotides: 7. This CDR3 contains 15 residues. CDR1 and CDR2 (germline): MNHNS, SASEGT. CDR3: CASSDPGQARYEQYF. The CDR3 coding sequence is TGTGCCAGCAGTGATCCGGGACAGGCTCGCTACGAGCAGTACTTC.

This sequence joins TRBV5-6 and TRBJ1-1, with D perhaps matching TRBD1 (6 bases). This CDR3 is built from 15 residues. Germline CDR1 reads SGHDT; CDR2 reads YYEEEE. The ends were cut back, 5 bases at V and 0 bases at J, with 14 bases in the middle. For the CDR3, the DNA is TGTGCCAGCAGTTCGTGGGGGACATTGAACACTGAAGCTTTCTTT. Translated, it gives CASSSWGTLNTEAFF.

V is TRBV9 and J is TRBJ2-5, with 9 nucleotides matching TRBD2. Germline CDR1 reads SGDLS; CDR2 reads YYNGEE. J gave up 5 bases and V 4 bases, and 6 bases lay outside the gene matches. The CDR3 extends over 14 amino acids. In DNA form, the CDR3 reads TGTGCCAGCAGCCTTAGCGGGAGTTGGGAGACCCAGTACTTC. Residues: CASSLSGSWETQYF.

This clone appeared a single time. This chain links TRBV5-1 with TRBJ2-3, with 9 nucleotides matching TRBD2. CDR3 size: 16 residues. Germline values: CDR1 SGHRS, CDR2 YFSETQ. The V segment lost 0 bases and the J segment 5 bases; nucleotides outside the gene matches: 7. The CDR3 DNA is TGCGCCAGCAGCTTGGTATTGGCGGGAGGGAAAGATACGCAGTATTTT. This gives the protein CASSLVLAGGKDTQYF.

This chain connects TRBV11-3 to TRBJ2-5, with D possibly being TRBD2 (5 bases). V dropped 3 bases and J dropped 4 bases, with 9 bases sitting between them. The length of the CDR3 is 13 residues. Germline V gene sequence: CDR1 SGHNT, CDR2 YENEEA. CDR3 region: CASSFGSGETQYF. The CDR3 DNA is TGTGCCAGCAGCTTTGGGAGTGGAGAGACCCAGTACTTC.

This clone came up a few times. The CDR3 DNA sequence: TGTGCCAGTAGTATAACGCGAGAGACCCAGTACTTC. Its protein product is CASSITRETQYF. The rearrangement uses TRBV19 and TRBJ2-5; D gene uncertain. Germline V CDR1 and CDR2: LNHDA, SQIVND (reference sequence). The CDR3 has 12 residues. Trimming stripped 2 bases from V and 4 bases from J, with 5 bases between.

This clone was recorded once. The chain employs TRBV10-3 and TRBJ2-3, with a tentative D call TRBD2 (6 bases). Trimming removed 8 bases from V and 5 bases from J, with 14 bases in between. This CDR3 contains 13 residues. Germline V gene data show CDR1 as ENHRY and CDR2 as SYGVKD. CDR3 DNA: TGTGCCATCTCGGCGGGATGGGGAGATACGCAGTATTTT. Translated, it gives CAISAGWGDTQYF.

CDR3 in amino acids: CASSLFPALGRNTEAFF. The DNA for the CDR3 is TGTGCCAGCAGCTTATTTCCGGCCTTGGGCAGGAACACTGAAGCTTTCTTT. J is TRBJ1-1 and V is TRBV7-3; D unclear. This CDR3 comprises 17 residues. Germline V CDR1 and CDR2: SGHTA, FQGTGA. Trimming pared 2 bases from V and 1 base from J, leaving 17 bases between.

This chain connects TRBV28 to TRBJ1-2; TRBD1 matches 7 bases. The V gene end was trimmed by 7 bases and the J gene end by 7 bases; junction bases not matched to a gene: 9. Germline V CDR1 and CDR2: MDHEN, SYDVKM. There are 13 residues in the CDR3. The CDR3 DNA follows: TGTGCCAGCACCTCCGACAGGGCTAGTGGCTACACCTTC. Protein product: CASTSDRASGYTF.

The chain employs TRBV6-5 and TRBJ2-1; 11 bases line up with TRBD2. This CDR3 comprises 16 residues. Germline CDR1 is MNHEY and CDR2 is SVGAGI. V shed 2 bases, J shed 6 bases, and the junction held 6 bases outside the gene matches. CDR3 sequence (DNA): TGTGCCAGCAGTTACCAAACTAGCGGGAGTGGCAATGAGCAGTTCTTC. Amino acids: CASSYQTSGSGNEQFF.

The gene calls are TRBV19 and TRBJ2-1; TRBD2 matches 13 bases. In germline, CDR1 is LNHDA, CDR2 SQIVND (reference sequence). Trimming at V came to 7 bases and at J to 1 base, leaving 4 bases not matched to a gene. There are 16 residues in the CDR3. In DNA, the CDR3 is TGTGCCAGTATGGGGGGACTAGCGGGATCCTACAATGAGCAGTTCTTC. Protein: CASMGGLAGSYNEQFF.

The rearrangement links TRBV7-9 to TRBJ2-5; 8 positions agree with TRBD1. The ends lost 5 bases at V and 5 bases at J; junction bases unmatched: 13. The CDR3 is 16 amino acids. The germline CDR1 and CDR2 sequences are SEHNR and FQNEAQ (reference sequence). CDR3 sequence (DNA): TGTGCCAGCAGCCCTCAGACAGGGGTGGGACGGGAGACCCAGTACTTC. Protein sequence: CASSPQTGVGRETQYF.

The rearrangement uses TRBV29-1 and TRBJ2-7, with 8 bases fitting TRBD1. Germline CDR1 and CDR2: SQVTM and ANQGSEA. The CDR3 contains 13 residues. The junction had 8 bases not matched to a gene; V was cut back by 7 bases and J by 3 bases. The CDR3 is CSARGQGHYEQYF. CDR3 DNA sequence: TGCAGCGCCCGTGGACAGGGCCACTACGAGCAGTACTTC.

The genes are TRBV4-2 and TRBJ1-3, with 8 positions matching TRBD1. The CDR3 covers 14 residues. Germline assignment: CDR1 LGHNA and CDR2 YNFKEQ. J gave up 6 bases and V 1 base, and 2 bases lay outside the gene matches. In DNA form, the CDR3 reads TGTGCCAGCAGCCAAGCAGGGGGCGAAAACACCATATATTTT. This sequence encodes CASSQAGGENTIYF.

CDR3 protein: CASSGLAVQETQYF. CDR3 nucleotides: TGTGCCAGCAGTGGACTAGCGGTACAAGAGACCCAGTACTTC. The genes are TRBV2 and TRBJ2-5, with TRBD2 matching over 9 bases. Trimming cost V 4 bases and J 2 bases; bases outside gene matches: 2. Germline loops: CDR1 SNHLY, CDR2 FYNNEI. The CDR3 runs to 14 residues.

J is TRBJ2-7 and V is TRBV29-1, with unresolved D. Trimming cost V 5 bases and J 5 bases, with 10 bases left between them. The CDR3 extends over 11 amino acids. Germline lookup yields CDR1 SQVTM and CDR2 ANQGSEA. As DNA, the CDR3 is TGCAGCGTTCAACTGAGAGACGAGCAGTACTTC. This codes for CSVQLRDEQYF.

J is TRBJ1-1 and V is TRBV4-1, with 9 bases aligning to TRBD1. Germline CDR1 is MGHRA and CDR2 is YSYEKL. The CDR3 consists of 14 residues. The V and J ends lost 3 bases and 4 bases, in that order; junction bases with no gene match: 3. The CDR3 reads CASSQGDRVTEAFF. The CDR3 nucleotides read TGCGCCAGCAGCCAGGGGGACAGGGTCACTGAAGCTTTCTTT.

The chain is built from TRBV15 and TRBJ1-1, with D unclear. Trimming left V 0 bases short and J 1 base short, with 6 bases between. Germline values: CDR1 LNHNV, CDR2 YYDKDF (reference sequence). This CDR3 region has 14 residues. The chain's CDR3 is CATSRDGRNTEAFF. CDR3 coding DNA: TGTGCCACCAGCAGAGATGGCCGGAACACTGAAGCTTTCTTT.

The CDR3 DNA follows: TGTGCCAGCAGCTTATATCCAGGGGGTGGGTATGGCTACACCTTC. Encoded protein: CASSLYPGGGYGYTF. The V and J genes are TRBV7-9 and TRBJ1-2, with 7 bases identical to TRBD1. Looked up from germline, CDR1 is SEHNR and CDR2 is FQNEAQ (reference sequence). The ends lost 2 bases at V and 5 bases at J; junction bases unmatched: 8. CDR3 length: 15 residues.

CDR3 region: CATSRDSSTWVAEAFF. The CDR3 bases are TGTGCCACCAGCAGGGACTCCTCCACCTGGGTCGCTGAAGCTTTCTTT. V usage is TRBV15 and J usage is TRBJ1-1; D is unclear. Germline values: CDR1 LNHNV, CDR2 YYDKDF (reference sequence). The CDR3 length is 16 residues. Trimming removed 3 bases from V and 6 bases from J, with 20 bases in between.

The V gene is TRBV9, the J gene TRBJ2-1; TRBD2 matches 8 bases. Germline-derived CDR1 and CDR2 are SGDLS and YYNGEE. The V gene end was trimmed by 2 bases and the J gene end by 0 bases; junction bases not matched to a gene: 1. The CDR3 consists of 15 residues. CDR3: CASSVGTSSYNEQFF. The CDR3 DNA reads TGTGCCAGCAGCGTCGGGACTAGCTCCTACAATGAGCAGTTCTTC.

V and J are TRBV6-5 and TRBJ2-1; tentative D call: TRBD1 (6 bases). The CDR3 contains 15 residues. Between the trimmed V and J ends, which lost 0 bases and 8 bases, there was a span of 14 bases. From germline, CDR1 is MNHEY and CDR2 SVGAGI. The CDR3 spells CASSYSRGSPHEQFF. DNA of the CDR3: TGTGCCAGCAGTTACTCGAGGGGGAGCCCCCATGAGCAGTTCTTC.

The chain couples TRBV19 to TRBJ2-3; 8 bases agree with TRBD1. The CDR3 extends over 16 amino acids. V was pared by 5 bases and J by 2 bases, with 9 bases of the junction left unmatched. Germline assignment: CDR1 LNHDA and CDR2 SQIVND (reference sequence). CDR3 DNA sequence: TGTGCCAGTAGTTCCTGGGGGACAGGATTCACAGATACGCAGTATTTT. Translation gives CASSSWGTGFTDTQYF.

This clone was detected a few times. The chain combines TRBV5-8 with TRBJ2-7, with D possibly matching TRBD1 (6 bases). In germline, CDR1 is SGHTS, CDR2 YDEGEE. Trimming took off 4 bases at V and 1 base at J, with 15 bases between the two ends. This CDR3 is built from 15 residues. Written as DNA, the CDR3 is TGTGCCAGCAGCCTACACAGGGTCCAGTCCTACGAGCAGTACTTC. Protein: CASSLHRVQSYEQYF.

The chain combines TRBV9 with TRBJ2-1; perhaps TRBD2 as D (6 bases). This CDR3 region has 16 residues. Germline CDR1 reads SGDLS; CDR2 reads YYNGEE. V dropped 3 bases and J dropped 8 bases, with 21 bases sitting between them. The CDR3 is CASSASTSIRHDEQFF. CDR3 in DNA: TGTGCCAGCAGCGCCTCAACTAGCATACGTCACGATGAGCAGTTCTTC.

The rearrangement links TRBV5-5 to TRBJ2-1; 10 bases match TRBD2. The CDR3 totals 14 residues. Germline CDR1 SGHKS, CDR2 YYEKEE (reference sequence). Trimming cost V 3 bases and J 10 bases; bases outside gene matches: 7. CDR3 amino acids: CASSSLAGVGEQFF. The DNA of the CDR3 is TGTGCCAGCAGCTCCCTAGCGGGAGTGGGAGAGCAGTTCTTC.